The clone carrying this TCR beta chain was seen many times. Its matching antigen is unknown. This record belongs to a study of CD8+CD57+ T cells in acquired aplastic anemia. CDR1 is SQVTM, CDR2 ANQGSEA, per germline. Trimming removed 6 bases at V and 0 bases at J, with 17 bases between. The CDR3 extends over 15 amino acids. Whole-study results and caveats: Patients and healthy controls showed no significant CD8+ Simpson's diversity difference.

The patients chosen for sequencing had shown expansion of CD8+CD57+ cells (detected by flow cytometry). Every patient had severe acquired aplastic anemia. TCR beta VDJ and CDR3 profiles were obtained from a genomic DNA template. TCRdb fed the reads into MiXCR, producing one record per CDR3 protein. The sample gives under 500,000 distinct CDR3 sequences, around a third of which show up once; around 0.82% is in the top ten. The TCR originated in a human donor with aplastic anemia. Sequenced material: sorted CD4+, CD8+, or CD8+CD57+ T cells (not recorded which) from PBMCs. The rearrangement joins TRBV29-1 to TRBJ1-1; a possible D gene is TRBD1 (6 bases). DNA of the CDR3: TGCAGCGTGGACAGACGACAGGCTTTGAACACTGAAGCTTTCTTT. As protein: CSVDRRQALNTEAFF. Combining the CDR3 with reference TRBV29-1 and TRBJ1-1 gives the whole variable domain SAVISQKPSRDICQRGTSLTIQCQVDSQVTMMFWYRQQPGQSLTLIATANQGSEATYESGFVIDKFPISRPNLTFSTLTVSNMSPEDSSIYLCSVDRRQALNTEAFFGQGTRLTVV.